The 29 T cell receptor beta chains below were found in one sample sequenced in a study of cytomegalovirus exposure and HLA in healthy donors. A multiplex PCR was run with 60 Vbeta primers and 13 Jbeta primers. TCRdb keeps only in-frame clones here, not all; method: immunoSEQ multiplex PCR. This table has 150,000 to 200,000 clones, more than 60% appearing once. The sample taken for sequencing was PBMCs. Source of these receptors: a man aged 30 to 39 in good health and CMV-seropositive.

The chain joins TRBV10-1 to TRBJ2-1; 9 bases map to TRBD2. The CDR3 contains 14 residues. The germline CDR1 and CDR2 sequences are WNHNN and SYGVQD (reference sequence). Trimming took 4 bases from V and 7 from J; bases not matched to a gene: 5. The CDR3 DNA reads as TGCGCCAGCAGTGTAGCGGGAGAGAGGAATGAGCAGTTCTTC. Its protein product is CASSVAGERNEQFF.

The chain uses TRBV11-3 and TRBJ2-5; no clear D. The J call may be faulty, since TRBJ2-7 better matches the DNA end. This CDR3 is 13 amino acids long. Looked up from germline, CDR1 is SGHNT and CDR2 is YENEEA. The CDR3 spells CASSLDSRHEQYF. The CDR3 DNA reads TGTGCCAGCAGCTTAGACTCCCGCCACGAGCAGTACTTC.

The chain carries TRBV10-2 and TRBJ2-1, with 7 bases lining up with TRBD1. Germline values: CDR1 WSHSY, CDR2 SAAADI. The CDR3 runs to 16 residues. V dropped 4 bases and J dropped 4; count of bases not matched to a gene: 10. The CDR3 sequence is CASSAWDSVVYNEQFF. CDR3 DNA sequence: TGCGCCAGCAGTGCCTGGGACAGTGTAGTGTACAATGAGCAGTTCTTC.

A remark on this clone: A read error may explain this, as a much larger clone is one base away. The sample holds other DNA sequences that translate to the same CDR3. The J gene is TRBJ1-4, the V gene TRBV7-8; 9 bases match TRBD1. CDR1 SGHVS and CDR2 FQNEAQ come from the germline V gene. This CDR3 comprises 15 residues. CDR3 nucleotides: TGCGCCAGCAGCCAGAACAGGGGGCCGGCTGAAAAACTGTTTTTT. It specifies CASSQNRGPAEKLFF.

The rearrangement joins TRBV9 to TRBJ2-1, with D possibly TRBD2 on 5 matching bases. The germline V gene has CDR1 SGDLS and CDR2 YYNGEE. Trimming removed 1 base at V and 2 bases at J, with 16 bases between. The CDR3 is 17 residues long. The CDR3 region is CASSVRQDGMTYNEQFF. The CDR3 coding sequence is TGTGCCAGCAGCGTAAGGCAAGACGGGATGACCTACAATGAGCAGTTCTTC.

This clone turned up a few times. The chain recombines TRBV30 with TRBJ1-5; 8 bases fit TRBD1. CDR3 length: 16 amino acids. Germline V gene sequence: CDR1 GTSNPN, CDR2 SVGIG (reference sequence). Trimming cost V 2 bases and J 6 bases; bases outside gene matches: 12. CDR3 DNA sequence: TGTGCCTGGAGTTCGACTGGGACAGGCACTCGTCAGCCCCAGCATTTT. As protein: CAWSSTGTGTRQPQHF. Full variable domain (missing parts from reference TRBV30 and TRBJ1-5): SQTIHQWPATLVQPVGSPLSLECTVEGTSNPNLYWYRQAAGRGLQLLFYSVGIGQISSEVPQNLSASRPQDRQFILSSKKLLLSDSGFYLCAWSSTGTGTRQPQHFGDGTRLSIL.

The chain joins TRBV5-1 to TRBJ2-7; D possibly corresponds to TRBD2 (6 bases). The germline gives CDR1 SGHRS, CDR2 YFSETQ. V was cut by 0 bases and J by 4 bases, with 20 bases left in between. This CDR3 spans 17 amino acids. DNA of the CDR3: TGCGCCAGCAGCTTGGGGCCCCGCGGCGGGGTAGGGTACGAGCAGTACTTC. This encodes CASSLGPRGGVGYEQYF.

The V and J genes are TRBV6-5 and TRBJ2-5, with D uncertain. The CDR3 has 12 residues. Germline loops: CDR1 MNHEY, CDR2 SVGAGI. Trimming removed 2 bases at V and 5 bases at J, with 6 bases between. This CDR3 is CASSYGRETQYF. CDR3 in DNA: TGTGCCAGCAGTTACGGTCGGGAGACCCAGTACTTC.

The J gene is TRBJ1-5, the V gene TRBV28; 7 bases are a match to TRBD1. The trim removed 1 base at V and 7 bases at J, leaving 10 bases unmatched. The CDR3 extends over 16 amino acids. Germline V gene lookup returns CDR1 MDHEN and CDR2 SYDVKM. DNA of the CDR3: TGTGCCAGCAGTTTATTGACAGGGACGGCAAGCCAGCCCCAGCATTTT. This codes for CASSLLTGTASQPQHF.

V and J are TRBV28 and TRBJ2-6, with 7 bases lining up with TRBD2. In germline, CDR1 is MDHEN, CDR2 SYDVKM. With V trimmed by 10 bases and J by 3 bases, 18 bases remained unmatched. This CDR3 is built from 18 residues. This CDR3 is CATGEEARGFFGANVLTF. DNA for the CDR3: TGTGCCACCGGGGAAGAGGCGCGGGGGTTCTTTGGGGCCAACGTCCTGACTTTC. Full variable domain (missing parts from reference TRBV28 and TRBJ2-6): DVKVTQSSRYLVKRTGEKVFLECVQDMDHENMFWYRQDPGLGLRLIYFSYDVKMKEKGDIPEGYSVSREKKERFSLILESASTNQTSMYLCATGEEARGFFGANVLTFGAGSRLTVL.

This chain links TRBV5-1 with TRBJ2-7, with TRBD1 as a possible D gene (6 bases). The CDR3 is 14 residues long. Germline V gene sequence: CDR1 SGHRS, CDR2 YFSETQ. The V and J ends lost 1 base and 1 base respectively, with 9 bases between them. The CDR3 protein is CASSLSQGSYEQYF. In nucleotides, the CDR3 is TGCGCCAGCAGCTTGTCTCAGGGGTCCTACGAGCAGTACTTC.

This clone came up a few times. This chain connects TRBV19 to TRBJ1-1; 12 bases match TRBD1. Per germline, CDR1 LNHDA and CDR2 SQIVND (reference sequence). J was trimmed by 5 bases and V by 6 bases; bases with no gene match: 4. This CDR3 has 14 amino acids. The CDR3 bases are TGTGCCAGTAGCAAGGGACAGGGGGCAACTGAAGCTTTCTTT. Translating it yields CASSKGQGATEAFF.

The V and J genes are TRBV28 and TRBJ1-1; tentatively, D is TRBD1 (6 bases). The CDR3 totals 17 residues. V lost 4 bases, J lost 5 bases, and 23 bases lay in between. The germline gives CDR1 MDHEN, CDR2 SYDVKM. The CDR3 here is CASSSPGTPQEDTEAFF. CDR3 coding DNA: TGTGCCAGCAGTTCGCCCGGGACACCGCAAGAGGATACTGAAGCTTTCTTT.

This chain joins TRBV15 and TRBJ2-4, with 7 bases lining up with TRBD1. Germline CDR1 reads LNHNV; CDR2 reads YYDKDF (reference sequence). The trim removed 7 bases at V and 8 bases at J, leaving 14 bases unmatched. This CDR3 has 15 amino acids. CDR3 sequence reads: CATTLDRAGLDIQYF. The CDR3 coding sequence is TGTGCCACCACCCTAGACAGGGCGGGTTTGGACATTCAGTACTTC.

The V call is TRBV28, the J call TRBJ2-1; the D gene is possibly TRBD2 (6 bases). The germline V gene has CDR1 MDHEN and CDR2 SYDVKM. The CDR3 contains 13 residues. Between the trimmed V and J ends, which lost 8 bases and 7 bases, there was a span of 15 bases. CDR3 region: CASETLSGNEQFF. In DNA, the CDR3 is TGTGCCAGCGAAACACTTAGCGGAAATGAGCAGTTCTTC. Combining the CDR3 with reference TRBV28 and TRBJ2-1 gives the whole variable domain DVKVTQSSRYLVKRTGEKVFLECVQDMDHENMFWYRQDPGLGLRLIYFSYDVKMKEKGDIPEGYSVSREKKERFSLILESASTNQTSMYLCASETLSGNEQFFGPGTRLTVL.

The rearrangement uses TRBV6-1 and TRBJ2-3, with D possibly being TRBD2 (5 bases). Germline loops: CDR1 MNHNS, CDR2 SASEGT. V gave up 8 bases and J gave up 8 bases, with 14 bases separating them. The CDR3 spans 12 residues. CDR3 coding DNA: TGTGCCAGCCGGGCCGGAGCGGTTACGCAGTATTTT. This codes for CASRAGAVTQYF.

The V and J genes are TRBV6-6 and TRBJ2-7, with 11 bases identical to TRBD1. Germline V lookup: CDR1 MNHNY, CDR2 SVGAGI (reference sequence). The CDR3 is made up of 15 amino acids. V was pared by 2 bases and J by 2 bases, with 2 bases of the junction left unmatched. CDR3 sequence reads: CASSYPGQGAYEQYF. The DNA of the CDR3 is TGTGCCAGCAGTTACCCGGGACAGGGGGCCTACGAGCAGTACTTC.

The J gene is TRBJ2-3, the V gene TRBV5-5; TRBD2 matches 11 bases. In germline, CDR1 is SGHKS, CDR2 YYEKEE (reference sequence). The V segment lost 4 bases and the J segment 6 bases; nucleotides outside the gene matches: 10. This CDR3 contains 16 residues. The CDR3 spells CASSLGLAVSSDTQYF. The CDR3 DNA follows: TGTGCCAGCAGCCTGGGACTAGCGGTCTCCTCGGATACGCAGTATTTT.

J is TRBJ2-1 and V is TRBV7-9; 13 bases match TRBD2. Germline CDR1 SEHNR, CDR2 FQNEAQ (reference sequence). The length of the CDR3 is 15 residues. V shed 6 bases and J 10 bases; nucleotides not matched to a gene: 9. The CDR3 region has the DNA TGTGCCAGCAGGGGTACTAGCGGGAGGGCGGGCGAGCAGTTCTTC. As protein: CASRGTSGRAGEQFF.

The V call is TRBV4-1, the J call TRBJ2-7; 8 bases fit TRBD2. The V segment lost 0 bases and the J segment 2 bases; nucleotides outside the gene matches: 6. CDR1 MGHRA and CDR2 YSYEKL come from the germline V gene. The CDR3 consists of 16 residues. CDR3 region: CASSQDSGGPAYEQYF. CDR3 nucleotide sequence: TGCGCCAGCAGCCAAGATTCGGGAGGGCCGGCCTACGAGCAGTACTTC.

This chain connects TRBV9 to TRBJ1-1, with unresolved D. The CDR3 covers 14 residues. Germline lookup yields CDR1 SGDLS and CDR2 YYNGEE. Trimming took 0 bases from V and 5 from J, leaving 11 bases between them. The chain's CDR3 is CASSVGSWETEAFF. CDR3 nucleotide sequence: TGTGCCAGCAGCGTAGGGAGTTGGGAGACTGAAGCTTTCTTT.

This clone was seen only once. The chain has TRBV11-3 and TRBJ1-1; D is unclear. This CDR3 is 13 amino acids long. Germline CDR1 and CDR2: SGHNT and YENEEA. V gave up 4 bases and J gave up 1 base, with 7 bases separating them. CDR3 sequence reads: CASSSDGNTEAFF. CDR3 bases: TGTGCCAGCAGCTCAGACGGGAACACTGAAGCTTTCTTT.

This clone occurred a few times. This chain uses TRBV19 with TRBJ1-5, with D perhaps TRBD1 (6 bases). The germline V and J ends were trimmed by 5 bases and 3 bases, with 14 bases remaining between them. The CDR3 covers 15 residues. CDR1 and CDR2 (germline): LNHDA, SQIVND (reference sequence). The CDR3 DNA is TGTGCCAGTAGTGCCTCTACAGGGCTCAATCAGCCCCAGCATTTT. Its translation is CASSASTGLNQPQHF.

This clone showed up just once. The chain is built from TRBV9 and TRBJ2-1; 10 bases align to TRBD2. Looked up from germline, CDR1 is SGDLS and CDR2 is YYNGEE. With V trimmed by 4 bases and J by 4 bases, 2 bases remained unmatched. This CDR3 has 14 amino acids. CDR3 protein: CASSPAGGYNEQFF. Written as DNA, the CDR3 is TGTGCCAGCAGCCCAGCGGGAGGGTACAATGAGCAGTTCTTC. The full variable domain, with the rest looked up from reference TRBV9 and TRBJ2-1, is DSGVTQTPKHLITATGQRVTLRCSPRSGDLSVYWYQQSLDQGLQFLIQYYNGEERAKGNILERFSAQQFPDLHSELNLSSLELGDSALYFCASSPAGGYNEQFFGPGTRLTVL.

The chain carries TRBV6-5 and TRBJ2-1, with D unclear. CDR3 length equals 14 residues. V lost 0 bases to trimming and J lost 8 bases, with 11 bases between them. Germline lookup yields CDR1 MNHEY and CDR2 SVGAGI. CDR3 protein: CASSYSSRVYEQFF. The CDR3 nucleotides are TGTGCCAGCAGTTACTCGAGTAGAGTTTATGAGCAGTTCTTC.

The chain couples TRBV13 to TRBJ2-7; possibly TRBD1 for D (5 bases). Per germline, CDR1 PRHDT and CDR2 FYEKMQ (reference sequence). V lost 4 bases and J lost 4, with 14 bases in between. The CDR3 loop spans 14 amino acids. The CDR3 coding sequence is TGTGCCAGCAGCTGGGGCCAGGGATCTTACGAGCAGTACTTC. It translates to CASSWGQGSYEQYF.

The gene calls are TRBV2 and TRBJ1-3; the match to TRBD1 covers 9 bases. Germline values: CDR1 SNHLY, CDR2 FYNNEI. CDR3 length: 14 amino acids. V shed 4 bases and J 8 bases; nucleotides not matched to a gene: 6. The CDR3 is CASSAGTGPDTIYF. The CDR3 DNA is TGTGCCAGCAGTGCCGGGACAGGGCCGGACACCATATATTTT. Full variable domain (remainder filled in from reference TRBV2 and TRBJ1-3): EPEVTQTPSHQVTQMGQEVILRCVPISNHLYFYWYRQILGQKVEFLVSFYNNEISEKSEIFDDQFSVERPDGSNFTLKIRSTKLEDSAMYFCASSAGTGPDTIYFGEGSWLTVV.

This clone has only one observation. The chain combines TRBV6-5 with TRBJ2-2, with 7 nucleotides matching TRBD1. In germline, CDR1 is MNHEY, CDR2 SVGAGI. CDR3 length: 14 residues. J gave up 5 bases and V 8 bases, and 8 bases lay outside the gene matches. This CDR3 reads CASVDRLETGELFF. The CDR3 nucleotides are TGTGCCAGCGTGGACAGGTTGGAGACCGGGGAGCTGTTTTTT.

V gene TRBV19 combines with J gene TRBJ1-4; D not certain. The V end lost 0 bases, the J end lost 9 bases, and 5 bases lay between the germline ends. The germline V gene encodes CDR1 LNHDA and CDR2 SQIVND (reference sequence). The CDR3 loop spans 12 amino acids. The CDR3 sequence: CASSIEEKKLFF. The DNA of the CDR3 is TGTGCCAGTAGTATAGAAGAGAAAAAACTGTTTTTT.